This TCR beta chain was captured by sequencing in a study of blood T cell repertoires in COVID-19. Overall study: PBMCs, B-cell-depleted T cells, or T cells provided the cDNA or gDNA that made up the material.

Data came from immunoSEQ multiplex PCR; TCRdb stores just in-frame clones and leaves some out. The sample carries over 50,000 clones, about 81% recorded once. Germline loops: CDR1 SNHLY, CDR2 FYNNEI. This CDR3 has 13 amino acids. The J segment lost 3 bases and the V segment lost 5 bases, leaving 3 bases of the junction unmatched. Sequenced: peripheral blood. This sequence originates from a man older than 75 with acute or convalescent COVID-19. J is TRBJ2-5 and V is TRBV2; 7 bases agree with TRBD2. The DNA of the CDR3 is TGTGCCAGCAGTCGGGACTACGAAGAGACCCAGTACTTC. It specifies CASSRDYEETQYF.